The 3 T cell receptor beta chains reported below all come from one sample, sequenced in a study of cytomegalovirus exposure and HLA in healthy donors. Assay used: immunoSEQ multiplex PCR; TCRdb lists only in-frame clones, some missing. The table shows about 180,000 clones, with more than 75% occurring only once. The specimen sequenced was PBMCs. These receptors came from a woman aged 25 to 39 in good health and CMV-seronegative.

The J gene is TRBJ1-1, the V gene TRBV7-9, with 9 bases identical to TRBD1. The CDR3 has 14 residues. The germline V gene encodes CDR1 SEHNR and CDR2 FQNEAQ (reference sequence). With V trimmed by 0 bases and J by 12 bases, 8 bases remained unmatched. The CDR3 DNA reads TGTGCCAGCAGCTTAGCATCTCTGGACAGGGGACCTTTCTTT. This translates into CASSLASLDRGPFF.

The chain employs TRBV5-4 and TRBJ2-7, with D possibly being TRBD2 (5 bases). The CDR3 length is 14 residues. V was trimmed by 4 bases and J by 2 bases, leaving 13 bases between them. The germline CDR1 and CDR2 sequences are SGHNT and YYREEE (reference sequence). The CDR3 loop is CASSPGLDTYEQYF. DNA for the CDR3: TGTGCCAGCAGCCCCGGACTTGATACCTACGAGCAGTACTTC.

This clone was observed a handful of times. The rearrangement uses TRBV9 and TRBJ2-7; the D gene is possibly TRBD1 (5 bases). From germline, CDR1 is SGDLS and CDR2 YYNGEE. CDR3 length: 13 amino acids. V was clipped by 0 bases and J by 6 bases, with 10 bases between them. CDR3 loop: CASSVAIRGEQYF. CDR3 DNA sequence: TGTGCCAGCAGCGTAGCTATTAGGGGCGAGCAGTACTTC.